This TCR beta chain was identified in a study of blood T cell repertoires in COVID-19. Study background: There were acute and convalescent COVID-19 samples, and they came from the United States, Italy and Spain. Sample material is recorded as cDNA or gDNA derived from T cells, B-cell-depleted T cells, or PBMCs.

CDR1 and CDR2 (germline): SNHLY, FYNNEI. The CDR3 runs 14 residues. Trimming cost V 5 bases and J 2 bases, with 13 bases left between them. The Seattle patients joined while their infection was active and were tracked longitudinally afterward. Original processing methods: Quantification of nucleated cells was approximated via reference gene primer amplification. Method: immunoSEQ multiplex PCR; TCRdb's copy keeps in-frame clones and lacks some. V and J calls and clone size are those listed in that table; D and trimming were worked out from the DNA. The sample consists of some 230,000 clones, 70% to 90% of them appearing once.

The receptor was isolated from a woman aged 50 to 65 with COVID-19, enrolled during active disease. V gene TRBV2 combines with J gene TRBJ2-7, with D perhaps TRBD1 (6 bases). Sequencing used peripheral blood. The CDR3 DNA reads TGTGCCAGCAGTCAGACAGGAGGAGCCTACGAGCAGTACGTC. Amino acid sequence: CASSQTGGAYEQYV.